The source of this TCR beta chain is a study of human T cells and chemical hapten exposure. The time point denotes: patch test 3, about 24 weeks after DPC sensitization. The treatment denotes: therapeutic diphenylcyclopropenone sensitization with weekly scalp DPC. Germline values: CDR1 SGDLS, CDR2 YYNGEE. There are 17 residues in the CDR3. With 4 bases clipped from V and 4 bases from J, the junction kept 10 bases outside the gene matches. A single record per CDR3 protein comes from TCRdb applying MiXCR to the RACE reads. The sample gives roughly 130,000 distinct CDR3 sequences, around 11% of which show up once; about 2.4% is in the top ten.

The specimen was whole blood, collected in connection with sensitization to the hapten diphenylcyclopropenone (DPC). This TCR was sampled from a woman in her forties or fifties with alopecia areata. Some clones in this sample may be carry-over from other donors' samples. This rearrangement joins TRBV9 to TRBJ2-6; 8 bases are a match to TRBD1. The CDR3 bases are TGTGCCAGCAGCCCCGGACAGGGCCTAGGGGGGGCCAACGTCCTGACTTTC. It codes for CASSPGQGLGGANVLTF.